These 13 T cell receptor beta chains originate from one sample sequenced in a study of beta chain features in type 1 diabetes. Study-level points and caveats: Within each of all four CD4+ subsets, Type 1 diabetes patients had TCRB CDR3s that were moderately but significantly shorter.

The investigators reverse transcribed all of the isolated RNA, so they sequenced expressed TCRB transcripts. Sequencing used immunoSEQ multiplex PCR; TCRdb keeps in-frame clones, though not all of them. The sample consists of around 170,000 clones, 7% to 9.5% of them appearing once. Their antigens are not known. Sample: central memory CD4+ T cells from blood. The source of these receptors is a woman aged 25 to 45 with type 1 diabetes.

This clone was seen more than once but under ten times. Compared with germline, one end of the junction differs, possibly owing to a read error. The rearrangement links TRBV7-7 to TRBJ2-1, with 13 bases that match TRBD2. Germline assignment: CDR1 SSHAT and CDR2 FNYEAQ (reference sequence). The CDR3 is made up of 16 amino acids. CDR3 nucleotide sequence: TGTGCTAGCAGCTTGGGGACTAGCGGGGACTACAATGAGCAGTTCTTC. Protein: CASSLGTSGDYNEQFF.

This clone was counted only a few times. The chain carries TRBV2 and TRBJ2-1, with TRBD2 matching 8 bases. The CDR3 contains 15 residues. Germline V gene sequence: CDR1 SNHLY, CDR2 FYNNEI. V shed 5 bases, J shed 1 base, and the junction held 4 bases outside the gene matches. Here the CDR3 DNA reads TGTGCCAGCAGTCGACTAGCGACTTCCTACAATGAGCAGTTCTTC. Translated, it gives CASSRLATSYNEQFF.

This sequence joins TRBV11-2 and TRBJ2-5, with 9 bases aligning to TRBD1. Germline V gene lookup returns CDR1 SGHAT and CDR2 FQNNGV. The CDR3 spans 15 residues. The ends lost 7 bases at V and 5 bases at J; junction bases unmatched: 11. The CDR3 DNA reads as TGTGCCAGCAACCCTAGACAGGGGGGTGGGGAGACCCAGTACTTC. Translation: CASNPRQGGGETQYF.

The CDR3 loop is CASSIAARDRDGNQPQHF. In nucleotides, the CDR3 is TGTGCCAGTAGTATAGCGGCCCGGGACAGGGATGGCAATCAGCCCCAGCATTTT. The chain employs TRBV19 and TRBJ1-5; 9 nucleotides align to TRBD1. The CDR3 spans 18 residues. Germline loops: CDR1 LNHDA, CDR2 SQIVND (reference sequence). V was clipped by 1 base and J by 2 bases; unmatched bases: 9. Filled out from reference TRBV19 and TRBJ1-5, the complete variable domain reads DGGITQSPKYLFRKEGQNVTLSCEQNLNHDAMYWYRQDPGQGLRLIYYSQIVNDFQKGDIAEGYSVSREKKESFPLTVTSAQKNPTAFYLCASSIAARDRDGNQPQHFGDGTRLSIL.

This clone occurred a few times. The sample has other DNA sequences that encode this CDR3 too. DNA for the CDR3: TGCGCCAGCAGCTTAACTGTTCAAGAGACCCAGTACTTC. Residues: CASSLTVQETQYF. The genes are TRBV5-1 and TRBJ2-5; D ambiguous. V dropped 2 bases and J dropped 2 bases, with 7 bases sitting between them. The CDR3 runs 13 residues. Germline lookup yields CDR1 SGHRS and CDR2 YFSETQ.

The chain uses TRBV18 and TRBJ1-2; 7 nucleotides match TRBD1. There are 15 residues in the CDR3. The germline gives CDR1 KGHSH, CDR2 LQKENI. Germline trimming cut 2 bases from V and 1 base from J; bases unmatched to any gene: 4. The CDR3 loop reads CASSPETGSNYGYTF. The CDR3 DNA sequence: TGTGCCAGCTCACCAGAGACAGGGAGTAACTATGGCTACACCTTC.

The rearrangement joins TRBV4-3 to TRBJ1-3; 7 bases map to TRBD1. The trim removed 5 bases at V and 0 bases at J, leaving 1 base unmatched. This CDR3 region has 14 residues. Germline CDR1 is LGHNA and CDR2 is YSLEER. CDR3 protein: CASSDRDSGNTIYF. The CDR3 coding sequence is TGCGCCAGCAGCGACAGGGACTCTGGAAACACCATATATTTT.

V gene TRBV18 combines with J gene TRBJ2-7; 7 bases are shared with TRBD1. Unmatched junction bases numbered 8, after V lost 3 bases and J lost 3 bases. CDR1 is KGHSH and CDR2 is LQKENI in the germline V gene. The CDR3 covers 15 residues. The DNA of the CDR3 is TGTGCCAGCTCACCCCCGGGACAGCACGTCTACGAGCAGTACTTC. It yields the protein CASSPPGQHVYEQYF. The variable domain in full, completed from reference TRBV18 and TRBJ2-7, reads NAGVMQNPRHLVRRRGQEARLRCSPMKGHSHVYWYRQLPEEGLKFMVYLQKENIIDESGMPKERFSAEFPKEGPSILRIQQVVRGDSAAYFCASSPPGQHVYEQYFGPGTRLTVT.

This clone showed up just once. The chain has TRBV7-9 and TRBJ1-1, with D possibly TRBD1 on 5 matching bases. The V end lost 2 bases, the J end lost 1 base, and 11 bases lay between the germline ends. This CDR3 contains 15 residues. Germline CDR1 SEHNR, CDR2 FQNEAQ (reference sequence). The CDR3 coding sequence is TGTGCCAGCAGCTTACAGGGAAGTTGGAACACTGAAGCTTTCTTT. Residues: CASSLQGSWNTEAFF.

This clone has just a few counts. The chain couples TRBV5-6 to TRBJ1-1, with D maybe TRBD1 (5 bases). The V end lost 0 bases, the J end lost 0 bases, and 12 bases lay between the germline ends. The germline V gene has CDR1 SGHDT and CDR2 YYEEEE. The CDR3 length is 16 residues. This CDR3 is CASSLGTRAMNTEAFF. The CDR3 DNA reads TGTGCCAGCAGCTTGGGGACACGAGCGATGAACACTGAAGCTTTCTTT.

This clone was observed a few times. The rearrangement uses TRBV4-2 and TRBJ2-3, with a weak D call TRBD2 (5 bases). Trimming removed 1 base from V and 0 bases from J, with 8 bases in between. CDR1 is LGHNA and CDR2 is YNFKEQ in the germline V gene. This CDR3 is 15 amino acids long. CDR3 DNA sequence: TGTGCCAGCAGCCAAGGAGCGGCTAGCACAGATACGCAGTATTTT. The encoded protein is CASSQGAASTDTQYF.

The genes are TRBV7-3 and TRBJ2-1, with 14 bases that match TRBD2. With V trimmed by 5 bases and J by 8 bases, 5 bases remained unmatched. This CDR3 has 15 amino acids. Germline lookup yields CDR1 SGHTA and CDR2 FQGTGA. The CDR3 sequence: CASSAGLAGVDEQFF. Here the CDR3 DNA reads TGTGCCAGCAGCGCGGGACTAGCGGGAGTCGATGAGCAGTTCTTC.

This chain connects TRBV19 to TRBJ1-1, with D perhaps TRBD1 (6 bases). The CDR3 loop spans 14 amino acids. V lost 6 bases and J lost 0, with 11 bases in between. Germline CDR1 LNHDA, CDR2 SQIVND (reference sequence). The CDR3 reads CASRDSVMNTEAFF. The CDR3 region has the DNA TGTGCCAGTAGGGACAGTGTTATGAACACTGAAGCTTTCTTT. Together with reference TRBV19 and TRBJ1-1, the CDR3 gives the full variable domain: DGGITQSPKYLFRKEGQNVTLSCEQNLNHDAMYWYRQDPGQGLRLIYYSQIVNDFQKGDIAEGYSVSREKKESFPLTVTSAQKNPTAFYLCASRDSVMNTEAFFGQGTRLTVV.